A selection of T cell receptor beta chains follows, all from one sample in a study of T cell repertoires in ileal Crohn's disease. The data were produced by immunoSEQ multiplex PCR, yet TCRdb's version contains in-frame clones alone and is incomplete. The sample lists tens of thousands of clones, 70% to 90% occurring once. The sequenced sample consisted of ileal tissue. The receptors were gathered from an adult with Crohn's disease. The CDR3 runs from the conserved cysteine through the conserved F or W. D genes are given only for firm matches. The size field is filled for only some rows; it gives once, few, many or a size class.

>NA|TRBJ2-1|TRBV5-1|NA
CASSFRDEQFF
TGCGCCAGCAGCTTCCGGGATGAGCAGTTCTTC
>NA|TRBJ2-3|TRBV5-4|NA
CASSLGSFQTGTDTQYF
TGTGCCAGCAGCTTGGGAAGCTTCCAGACAGGCACAGATACGCAGTATTTT
>NA|TRBJ2-1|TRBV5-1|NA
CASSLDYPPRSEQFF
TGCGCCAGCAGCCTCGACTATCCGCCCCGGTCCGAGCAGTTCTTC
>NA|TRBJ1-2|TRBV6-5|NA
CASSYSGGDNYGYTF
TGTGCCAGCAGTTACTCGGGGGGGGACAACTATGGCTACACCTTC
>NA|TRBJ1-2|TRBV11-3|NA
CASSDQRGYTF
TGTGCCAGCAGCGATCAGAGGGGCTACACCTTC
>NA|TRBJ1-1|TRBV13|TRBD1
CASSSAQQGEYNQAFF
TGTGCCAGCTCTTCAGCCCAACAGGGGGAATACAATCAAGCTTTCTTT
>NA|TRBJ1-3|TRBV19|NA
CASHLGNTIYF
TGTGCCAGCCACTTGGGAAACACCATATATTTT
>NA|TRBJ2-7|TRBV5-1|NA
CASSLPRDNYEQYF
TGCGCCAGCAGCTTGCCCCGGGACAACTACGAGCAGTACTTC
>NA|TRBJ2-7|TRBV19|NA
CASSFSGNSYEQYF
TGTGCCAGTAGTTTTTCAGGGAACTCCTACGAGCAGTACTTC
>once|TRBJ1-2|TRBV19|NA
CASNTRAGYTF
TGTGCCAGTAACACCAGGGCTGGCTACACCTTC
>NA|TRBJ1-1|TRBV18|NA
CASSRGVGTEAFF
TGTGCCAGCTCACGGGGAGTAGGCACTGAAGCTTTCTTT
>NA|TRBJ1-5|TRBV6-1|TRBD1
CASSLRDRVNQPQHF
TGTGCCAGCAGTTTACGGGACAGGGTTAATCAGCCCCAGCATTTT
>NA|TRBJ2-6|TRBV6-5|NA
CASSNTVSGANVLTF
TGTGCCAGCAGTAATACGGTATCTGGGGCCAACGTCCTGACTTTC
>NA|TRBJ2-5|TRBV7-6|TRBD2
CASSWSGIETQYF
TGTGCCAGCAGCTGGAGCGGGATAGAGACCCAGTACTTC
>NA|TRBJ2-6|TRBV18|NA
CASSQTVGANVLTF
TGTGCCAGCTCACAGACAGTTGGGGCCAACGTCCTGACTTTC
>NA|TRBJ1-1|TRBV6-4|NA
CASRQGRQSEAFF
TGTGCCAGCAGACAGGGTCGTCAGTCTGAAGCTTTCTTT
>few|TRBJ1-2|TRBV25-1|NA
CASSRRNGYTF
TGTGCCAGCAGTCGGAGGAATGGCTACACCTTC
>NA|TRBJ1-5|TRBV5-6|TRBD1
CASSRTGKGSSNQPQHF
TGTGCCAGCAGTCGGACAGGGAAGGGGTCTAGCAATCAGCCCCAGCATTTT
>NA|TRBJ1-5|TRBV7-6|NA
CASSPMTGSFDQPQHF
TGTGCCAGCAGCCCAATGACAGGAAGTTTCGATCAGCCCCAGCATTTT
>NA|TRBJ2-2|TRBV5-6|NA
CASSLTGTTGELFF
TGTGCCAGCAGCTTAACAGGGACCACCGGGGAGCTGTTTTTT
>NA|TRBJ1-1|TRBV29-1|NA
CSVVGGTEAFF
TGCAGCGTTGTAGGGGGCACTGAAGCTTTCTTT
>NA|TRBJ2-1|TRBV29-1|TRBD2
CSVERGGGSSYNEQFF
TGCAGCGTTGAGCGGGGGGGAGGAAGCTCCTACAATGAGCAGTTCTTC
>NA|TRBJ2-3|TRBV29-1|NA
CSVELRLVGSTDTQYF
TGCAGCGTTGAATTGCGTCTAGTAGGTAGCACAGATACGCAGTATTTT
>NA|TRBJ1-4|TRBV25-1|TRBD1
CATRGPGEKLFF
TGTGCCACCAGGGGGCCAGGTGAAAAACTGTTTTTT
>NA|TRBJ1-1|TRBV6-1|TRBD1
CATAGQGGTEAFF
TGTGCCACCGCTGGACAGGGTGGCACTGAAGCTTTCTTT
>NA|TRBJ2-7|TRBV29-1|NA
CSAVRGGGEQYF
TGCAGCGCCGTCCGTGGGGGCGGGGAGCAGTACTTC
>NA|TRBJ1-2|TRBV10-3|TRBD1
CAISEGQVFGYTF
TGTGCCATCAGTGAGGGACAGGTTTTTGGCTACACCTTC
>NA|TRBJ1-3|TRBV6-1|NA
CASTRRTSSGNTIYF
TGTGCCAGCACTCGCAGAACTAGCTCTGGAAACACCATATATTTT
>NA|TRBJ2-1|TRBV7-3|TRBD2
CASSPNGRAHDEQFF
TGTGCCAGCAGCCCGAACGGGAGGGCCCACGATGAGCAGTTCTTC
>NA|TRBJ1-1|TRBV6-1|TRBD1
CASSPQGGNTEAFF
TGTGCCAGCAGCCCACAGGGGGGAAACACTGAAGCTTTCTTT
>NA|TRBJ1-5|TRBV27|TRBD1
CASSLTGGRQPQHF
TGTGCCAGCAGTCTGACAGGGGGCAGGCAGCCCCAGCATTTT
>NA|TRBJ2-3|TRBV15|NA
CATSRDAAGNTQYF
TGTGCCACCAGCAGAGATGCGGCAGGGAATACGCAGTATTTT
>NA|TRBJ1-3|TRBV2|NA
CASWYRSSGNTIYF
TGTGCCAGCTGGTACAGGAGCTCTGGAAACACCATATATTTT
>NA|TRBJ1-5|TRBV5-5|NA
CASSSDSGIFQPQHF
TGTGCCAGCAGTTCGGACAGCGGGATCTTCCAGCCCCAGCATTTT
>NA|TRBJ2-7|TRBV18|TRBD1
CASSRTGSSYEQYF
TGTGCCAGCTCACGGACAGGGAGCTCCTACGAGCAGTACTTC
>NA|TRBJ2-2|TRBV7-9|TRBD2
CASSPGLAANPNTGELFF
TGTGCCAGCAGCCCGGGACTAGCGGCGAATCCGAACACCGGGGAGCTGTTTTTT
>NA|TRBJ2-1|TRBV5-4|TRBD2
CASSHRKRDSYNEQFF
TGTGCCAGCAGCCACCGAAAGCGGGACTCCTACAATGAGCAGTTCTTC
>NA|TRBJ1-5|TRBV2|NA
CASGYQGGNQPQHF
TGTGCCAGCGGGTACCAGGGTGGCAATCAGCCCCAGCATTTT
>NA|TRBJ1-5|TRBV27|NA
CASRTQGYSNQPQHF
TGTGCCAGCAGAACCCAGGGGTATAGCAATCAGCCCCAGCATTTT
>NA|TRBJ2-1|TRBV12-5|TRBD1
CATGQGQSEFF
TGTGCTACCGGACAGGGACAATCGGAGTTCTTC
>NA|TRBJ2-1|TRBV7-3|TRBD2
CASSSQTSGRATYNEQFF
TGTGCCAGCAGTTCACAGACTAGCGGGAGGGCCACATACAATGAGCAGTTCTTC
>NA|TRBJ2-7|TRBV2|TRBD1
CASSVPGQGSGEQYF
TGTGCCAGCAGTGTACCGGGACAGGGGAGCGGCGAGCAGTACTTC
>NA|TRBJ1-6|TRBV5-1|NA
CASSTGHPRGSPLHF
TGCGCCAGCAGCACGGGACACCCTAGGGGTTCACCCCTCCACTTT
>NA|TRBJ1-5|TRBV6-1|NA
CASSEGADQPQHF
TGTGCCAGCAGTGAAGGAGCGGACCAGCCCCAGCATTTT
>NA|TRBJ1-1|TRBV29-1|NA
CSVDRGGRVNTEAFF
TGCAGCGTTGACCGCGGGGGGCGGGTGAACACTGAAGCTTTCTTT
>NA|TRBJ1-1|TRBV5-1|TRBD1
CASSLRTGRPEAFF
TGCGCCAGCAGCTTAAGGACAGGCCGGCCCGAAGCTTTCTTT
>NA|TRBJ2-5|TRBV25-1|NA
CASSGRASQYF
TGTGCCAGCAGTGGCAGGGCTTCCCAGTACTTC
>once|TRBJ1-2|TRBV6-1|NA
CASSEENRVRYGYTF
TGTGCCAGCAGCGAAGAGAACAGGGTTCGCTATGGCTACACCTTC
>few|TRBJ1-5|TRBV5-1|TRBD1
CASSLGGQWDQPQHF
TGCGCCAGCAGCTTGGGGGGACAGTGGGATCAGCCCCAGCATTTT
>NA|TRBJ2-2|TRBV10-2|NA
CASGTDIAAELFF
TGCGCCAGCGGAACGGACATCGCTGCGGAGCTGTTTTTT
>once|TRBJ1-1|TRBV4-3|TRBD1
CASSHRTGGNTEAFF
TGCGCCAGCAGCCATAGGACAGGGGGTAACACTGAAGCTTTCTTT
>few|TRBJ1-4|TRBV30|NA
CAWKLSGVGEKLFF
TGTGCCTGGAAATTATCAGGCGTGGGTGAAAAACTGTTTTTT
>NA|TRBJ2-7|TRBV4-2|TRBD2
CASSVPGTTSREQYF
TGTGCCAGCAGCGTCCCCGGGACTACGTCACGGGAGCAGTACTTC
>NA|TRBJ2-1|TRBV18|NA
CASSPPGRGTYNEQFF
TGTGCCAGCTCACCCCCAGGTAGGGGTACCTACAATGAGCAGTTCTTC
>NA|TRBJ2-1|TRBV19|NA
CASSIGGGDEQFF
TGTGCCAGTAGTATAGGCGGCGGCGATGAGCAGTTCTTC
>NA|TRBJ1-6|TRBV18|TRBD1
CASSPPTGNSPLHF
TGTGCCAGCTCACCACCGACAGGGAACTCACCCCTCCACTTT
>NA|TRBJ2-7|TRBV9|TRBD1
CASSVKGQSVYEQYF
TGTGCCAGCAGCGTAAAGGGACAGAGTGTGTACGAGCAGTACTTC
>NA|TRBJ2-2|TRBV9|TRBD2
CASSVGRWGGLGTGELFF
TGTGCCAGCAGCGTAGGGAGGTGGGGAGGGCTGGGCACCGGGGAGCTGTTTTTT
>NA|TRBJ2-5|TRBV9|TRBD1
CASSVGTGQETQYF
TGTGCCAGCAGCGTAGGGACAGGCCAAGAGACCCAGTACTTC
>once|TRBJ1-2|TRBV19|NA
CASSQETNYGYTF
TGTGCCAGCTCCCAGGAAACCAACTATGGCTACACCTTC